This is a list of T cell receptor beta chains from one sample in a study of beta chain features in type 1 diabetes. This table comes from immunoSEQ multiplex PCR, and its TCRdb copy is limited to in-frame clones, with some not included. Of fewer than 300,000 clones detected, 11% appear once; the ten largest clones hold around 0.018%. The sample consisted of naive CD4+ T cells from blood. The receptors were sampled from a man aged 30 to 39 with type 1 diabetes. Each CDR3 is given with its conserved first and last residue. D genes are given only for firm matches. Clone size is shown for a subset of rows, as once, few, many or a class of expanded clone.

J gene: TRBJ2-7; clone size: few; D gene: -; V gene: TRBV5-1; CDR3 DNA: TGCGCCAGCGCCGGAACAGGGCTAGGCTACGAGCAGTACTTC; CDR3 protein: CASAGTGLGYEQYF
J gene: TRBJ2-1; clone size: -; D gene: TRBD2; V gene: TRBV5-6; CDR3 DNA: TGTGCCAGCAGCTCCATAGCGGGGGGGCCCCTCAATGAGCAGTTCTTC; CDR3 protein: CASSSIAGGPLNEQFF
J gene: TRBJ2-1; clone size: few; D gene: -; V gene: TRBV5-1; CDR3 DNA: TGCGCCAGCAGCCCTGATTGGGGGGATGAGCAGTTCTTC; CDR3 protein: CASSPDWGDEQFF
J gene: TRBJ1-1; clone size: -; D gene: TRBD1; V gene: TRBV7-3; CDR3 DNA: TGTGCCAGCAGCTCCCCGGACAGGGGCACTGAAGCTTTCTTT; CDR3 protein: CASSSPDRGTEAFF
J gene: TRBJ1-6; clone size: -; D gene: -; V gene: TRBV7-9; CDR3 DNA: TGTGCCAGCAGCCGACAGAATTCACCCCTCCACTTT; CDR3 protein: CASSRQNSPLHF
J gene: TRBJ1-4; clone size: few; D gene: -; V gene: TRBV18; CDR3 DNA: TGTGCCAGCACCCGACCCTCAGGGCATGAAAAACTGTTTTTT; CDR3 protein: CASTRPSGHEKLFF
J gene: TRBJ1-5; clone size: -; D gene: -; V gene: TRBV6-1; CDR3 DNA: TGTGCCAGCAGTGTTGGGCCTAATCAGCCCCAGCATTTT; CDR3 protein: CASSVGPNQPQHF
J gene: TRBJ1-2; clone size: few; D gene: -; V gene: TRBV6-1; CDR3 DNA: TGTGCCAGCGGACAGAGGAACTATGGCTACACCTTC; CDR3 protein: CASGQRNYGYTF
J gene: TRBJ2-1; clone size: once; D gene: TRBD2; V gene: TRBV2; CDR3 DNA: TGTGCCAGCAGTGAACTAGCGGGGGCAGACAATGAGCAGTTCTTC; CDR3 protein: CASSELAGADNEQFF
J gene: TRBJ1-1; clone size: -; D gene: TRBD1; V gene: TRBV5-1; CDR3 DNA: TGCGCCAGCAGCTTGGGAGGGACAGGGAACACTGAAGCTTTCTTT; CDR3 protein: CASSLGGTGNTEAFF
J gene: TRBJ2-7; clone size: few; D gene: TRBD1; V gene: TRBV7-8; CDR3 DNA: TGTGCCAGCAGCTTAGGGACAGGGGGCACAGTTTTTTACGAGCAGTACTTC; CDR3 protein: CASSLGTGGTVFYEQYF
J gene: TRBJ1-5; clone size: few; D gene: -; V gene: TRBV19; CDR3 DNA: TGTGCCAGTAGTATAGAGGGAGGTTATCAGCCCCAGCATTTT; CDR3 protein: CASSIEGGYQPQHF
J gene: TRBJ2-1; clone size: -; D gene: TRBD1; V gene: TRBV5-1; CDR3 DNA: TGCGCCAGCAGCATTCAGGGGGCCCCCGGTGAGCAGTTCTTC; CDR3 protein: CASSIQGAPGEQFF
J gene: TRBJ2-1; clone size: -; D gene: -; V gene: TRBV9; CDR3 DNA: TGTGCCAGCAGCGGGGGCGGTTACAATGAGCAGTTCTTC; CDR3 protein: CASSGGGYNEQFF
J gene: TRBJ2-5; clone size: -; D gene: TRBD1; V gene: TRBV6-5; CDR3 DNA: TGTGCCAGCAGTACGGGACAGGGCAGGGAGACCCAGTACTTC; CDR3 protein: CASSTGQGRETQYF
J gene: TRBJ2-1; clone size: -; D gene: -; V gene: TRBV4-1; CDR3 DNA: TGCGCCAGCAGCCGCCTCGGGGAAAACTCCTACAATGAGCAGTTCTTC; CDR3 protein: CASSRLGENSYNEQFF
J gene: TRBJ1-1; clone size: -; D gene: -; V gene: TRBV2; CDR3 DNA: TGTGCCAGCAGTAACGGGTTGGGCAGGGGCCGAACTGAAGCTTTCTTT; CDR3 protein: CASSNGLGRGRTEAFF
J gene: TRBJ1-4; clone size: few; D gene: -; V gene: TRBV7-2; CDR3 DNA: TGTGCCAGCAGCGAGTATAATGAAAAACTGTTTTTT; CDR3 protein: CASSEYNEKLFF
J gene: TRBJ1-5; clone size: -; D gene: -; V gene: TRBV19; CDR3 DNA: TGTGCCAGTAGAAAGGGAGATTATCAGCCCCAGCATTTT; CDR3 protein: CASRKGDYQPQHF
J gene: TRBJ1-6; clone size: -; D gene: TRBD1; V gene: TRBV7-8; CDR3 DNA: TGTGCCAGCAGCTCGTACAGGGGGCGCGTCTCACCCCTCCACTTT; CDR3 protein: CASSSYRGRVSPLHF
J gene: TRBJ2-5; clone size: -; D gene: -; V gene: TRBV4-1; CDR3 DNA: TGCGCCAGCAGCCAAGAGGACAAGGTTGCGGAGACCCAGTACTTC; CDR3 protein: CASSQEDKVAETQYF
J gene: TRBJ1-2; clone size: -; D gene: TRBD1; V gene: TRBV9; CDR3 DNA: TGTGCCAGCAGCGCCGGGACAGGATTCTATGGCTACACCTTC; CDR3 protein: CASSAGTGFYGYTF